A selection of T cell receptor beta chains follows, all from one sample in a study of cytomegalovirus exposure and HLA in healthy donors. Produced via immunoSEQ multiplex PCR; TCRdb's table is partial and in-frame only. The sample lists approximately 210,000 clones; roughly 80% were seen once. Sequences were obtained from PBMCs. All receptors derive from a woman aged 30 to 39 in good health and CMV-seropositive. Both conserved end residues are part of each CDR3. The D gene is left open where the match is weak. Clone size is not always given. Where it is, it says once, few, many or a class for expanded clones.

clone size	V gene	J gene	CDR3 length	D gene	CDR3 DNA	CDR3 protein
-	TRBV4-1	TRBJ2-1	17	-	TGCGCCAGCAGCCAAGATCTTTGGAGGAGCTCCTACAATGAGCAGTTCTTC	CASSQDLWRSSYNEQFF
-	TRBV2	TRBJ1-2	13	TRBD1	TGTGCCAGCAGCGAACAGGGGGCGTATGGCTACACCTTC	CASSEQGAYGYTF
-	TRBV19	TRBJ1-2	15	TRBD1	TGTGCCAGTACCTTCCCAGGGGGTTCTGACTATGGCTACACCTTC	CASTFPGGSDYGYTF
few	TRBV7-8	TRBJ2-7	14	-	TGTGCCAGCAGCTCCGAAGTGATGAGGAGAGAGCAGTACTTC	CASSSEVMRREQYF
-	TRBV28	TRBJ2-4	16	TRBD1	TGTGCCAGCAGACCCGAGACAGGGAAGGGCCCGGACATTCAGTACTTC	CASRPETGKGPDIQYF
once	TRBV4-3	TRBJ2-1	15	-	TGCGCCAGCAGCCAAGGTGGAGGATGGCCAAATGAGCAGTTCTTC	CASSQGGGWPNEQFF
-	TRBV7-2	TRBJ2-3	15	-	TGTGCCAGCAGCCCCGATAGCGGTCCCACAGATACGCAGTATTTT	CASSPDSGPTDTQYF
-	TRBV6-5	TRBJ1-1	13	-	TGTGCCAGCTTACAGTCATGGGCCACTGAAGCTTTCTTT	CASLQSWATEAFF
-	TRBV28	TRBJ2-7	11	-	TGTGCCAGCAGTTTATCTCTCGAGCAGTACTTC	CASSLSLEQYF
-	TRBV28	TRBJ2-2	16	TRBD2	TGTGCCAGCAAAATAGCGGGCAGAGGGAACACCGGGGAGCTGTTTTTT	CASKIAGRGNTGELFF
-	TRBV5-1	TRBJ2-7	15	TRBD2	TGCGCCAGCAGCTTCCCGACTAGCGGGAGCCGCGAGCAGTACTTC	CASSFPTSGSREQYF
once	TRBV5-1	TRBJ2-3	15	TRBD2	TGCGCCAGCAGCTTAGGTAGCGGGAGAGAAGATACGCAGTATTTT	CASSLGSGREDTQYF
-	TRBV5-1	TRBJ2-1	12	-	TGCGCCAGCAGCTTTTTCGGGTCTGAGCAGTTCTTC	CASSFFGSEQFF
-	TRBV9	TRBJ2-1	15	-	TGTGCCAGCAGCTCCCGTCCCTCCACTGGCAATGAGCAGTTCTTC	CASSSRPSTGNEQFF
-	TRBV6-1	TRBJ1-5	13	-	TGTGCCAGCAGCGGGGAGACAAGGCAGCCCCAGCATTTT	CASSGETRQPQHF
-	TRBV7-2	TRBJ2-5	12	-	TGTGCCAGCAGCTTATCTCGGGAGACCCAGTACTTC	CASSLSRETQYF
-	TRBV7-2	TRBJ1-2	14	TRBD1	TGTGCCAGCACCTTGGACAGGGCCTCTTATGGCTACACCTTC	CASTLDRASYGYTF
-	TRBV30	TRBJ1-5	14	-	TGTGCCTGGGCGCCTATCAATAGCAATCAGCCCCAGCATTTT	CAWAPINSNQPQHF
-	TRBV30	TRBJ2-5	13	TRBD1	TGTGCTCTGGACAGGGGAGTCGGGGAGACCCAGTACTTC	CALDRGVGETQYF
-	TRBV10-3	TRBJ2-5	15	TRBD1	TGTGCCATCAGCCGGACAGGGGGAGGTCGAGAGACCCAGTACTTC	CAISRTGGGRETQYF
-	TRBV4-2	TRBJ1-3	14	-	TGTGCCAGCAGCCAAGATGGGAGGCAGAACACCATATATTTT	CASSQDGRQNTIYF
-	TRBV7-9	TRBJ2-1	19	TRBD2	TGTGCCAGCAGCTTAGGGCCCCGGACTAGCGGGAGATCCTACAATGAGCAGTTCTTC	CASSLGPRTSGRSYNEQFF
few	TRBV11-3	TRBJ2-1	15	-	TGTGCCAGCAGCCAAGACAGCACTTTATACAATGAGCAGTTCTTC	CASSQDSTLYNEQFF
-	TRBV28	TRBJ1-1	12	-	TGTGCCAGCAGTTTATCCTACACTGAAGCTTTCTTT	CASSLSYTEAFF
-	TRBV5-6	TRBJ2-5	17	TRBD2	TGTGCCAGCAGCTTGGTATACGGGGGGGGCTCCAGGGAGACCCAGTACTTC	CASSLVYGGGSRETQYF
-	TRBV4-3	TRBJ2-1	16	TRBD2	TGCGCCAGCAGCCAAGCACCTAGCGGACCCTACAATGAGCAGTTCTTC	CASSQAPSGPYNEQFF
-	TRBV19	TRBJ2-7	14	TRBD2	TGTGCCAGTAGTATTTGGGCTAGCGGGAGCGAGCAGTACTTC	CASSIWASGSEQYF
-	TRBV28	TRBJ1-4	14	-	TGTGCCAGCAGTTTTTTGACAGCTAATGAAAAACTGTTTTTT	CASSFLTANEKLFF
-	TRBV9	TRBJ2-1	16	TRBD1	TGTGCCAGCAGCCTTACCGGACAGGGAATATACAATGAGCAGTTCTTC	CASSLTGQGIYNEQFF
-	TRBV7-2	TRBJ1-2	12	-	TGTGCCAGCAGCATACTAACTCGGGGCTACACCTTC	CASSILTRGYTF
-	TRBV28	TRBJ1-1	11	-	TGTGCCACCACTTCCGACACTGAAGCTTTCTTT	CATTSDTEAFF
-	TRBV5-1	TRBJ2-5	10	-	TGCGCCAGCTCCGGGGAGACCCAGTACTTC	CASSGETQYF
few	TRBV27	TRBJ1-5	14	-	TGTGCCAGCAGTTCAGGACAGTTTAATCAGCCCCAGCATTTT	CASSSGQFNQPQHF
few	TRBV6-4	TRBJ2-6	16	-	TGTGCCAGCAGTGACGAAGGGGCTACAGGGGCCAACGTCCTGACTTTC	CASSDEGATGANVLTF
-	TRBV5-1	TRBJ2-5	13	-	TGCGCCAGCAGCTTTCAGTTACAAGAGACCCAGTACTTC	CASSFQLQETQYF
-	TRBV7-2	TRBJ1-4	16	TRBD1	TGTGCCAGCAGCCTTGTACCGGGACAGGGTTTTGAAAAACTGTTTTTT	CASSLVPGQGFEKLFF
-	TRBV6-1	TRBJ2-2	15	TRBD2	TGTGCCAGCAGGGGGGGGGACTCCCACACCGGGGAGCTGTTTTTT	CASRGGDSHTGELFF
-	TRBV30	TRBJ2-3	14	TRBD1	TGTGCCTGGGCAGACAGGGCCATCACAGATACGCAGTATTTT	CAWADRAITDTQYF
-	TRBV4-3	TRBJ2-3	12	-	TGCGCCAGCAGCCAAGGAATAGGGGCGCAGTATTTT	CASSQGIGAQYF
-	TRBV10-3	TRBJ2-1	15	-	TGTGCCATCTCGACAGAAAGCCTCTCCTACAATGAGCAGTTCTTC	CAISTESLSYNEQFF
-	TRBV6-1	TRBJ1-1	13	TRBD1	TGTGCCAGCAGTGAATCAGGGGGCCTTGGAGCTTTCTTT	CASSESGGLGAFF
-	TRBV30	TRBJ2-7	12	-	TGTGCCTGGAGCCCAGGGGCCTACGAGCAGTACTTC	CAWSPGAYEQYF
-	TRBV14	TRBJ2-7	15	-	TGTGCCAGCAGCCACCCGCCGACGGGGAGTTACGAGCAGTACTTC	CASSHPPTGSYEQYF
-	TRBV27	TRBJ1-1	14	TRBD1	TGTGCCAGCAGCTCGGGACAGGGGGTAACTGAAGCTTTCTTT	CASSSGQGVTEAFF
-	TRBV5-1	TRBJ2-1	14	TRBD2	TGCGCCAGCAGCGGGACTAGCGGGGGCCCTTTTTTGATCTTC	CASSGTSGGPFLIF
-	TRBV5-1	TRBJ1-1	14	TRBD1	TGCGCCAGCAGTTCCGGGACAGGGGGCACTGAAGCTTTCTTT	CASSSGTGGTEAFF
few	TRBV7-6	TRBJ2-1	16	TRBD2	TGTGCCAGCAGCTTACCTGCCGGGACTAGCGGGGTAAGGCAGTTCTTC	CASSLPAGTSGVRQFF
few	TRBV28	TRBJ1-2	14	-	TGTGCCAGTGCCCCGACAAATCCCTTCTATGGCTACACCTTC	CASAPTNPFYGYTF
-	TRBV7-2	TRBJ1-6	15	TRBD1	TGTGCCAGCAGCCTCCGGACAGGGGGGGGATCACCCCTCCACTTT	CASSLRTGGGSPLHF
few	TRBV15	TRBJ2-3	13	-	TGTGCCACCAGCAGGGGGGGTCCAGATACGCAGTATTTT	CATSRGGPDTQYF
-	TRBV2	TRBJ2-4	19	TRBD1	TGTGCCAGCAGTGAGCAGGGGGCGCGAGGTATATTAGCCAAAAACATTCAGTACTTC	CASSEQGARGILAKNIQYF
-	TRBV5-1	TRBJ2-1	15	TRBD2	TGCGCCAGCAGCTTGGGACTAGCGATCTACAATGAGCAGTTCTTC	CASSLGLAIYNEQFF
-	TRBV5-1	TRBJ1-2	14	-	TGCGCCAGCAGCTTAGACGGGAACGACTATGGCTACACCTTC	CASSLDGNDYGYTF
-	TRBV5-8	TRBJ2-7	16	-	TGTGCCAGCAGCTTCCGGACAGATTTTATCTCCTACGAGCAGTACTTC	CASSFRTDFISYEQYF
-	TRBV6-5	TRBJ2-1	16	-	TGTGCCAGCAGTTACTCGCCAGGGGCCCACTACAATGAGCAGTTCTTC	CASSYSPGAHYNEQFF
-	TRBV7-2	TRBJ1-1	14	TRBD1	TGTGCCAGCAGCACCAGGGGGCAGGGCACTGAAGCTTTCTTT	CASSTRGQGTEAFF
-	TRBV28	TRBJ2-3	18	TRBD2	TGTGCCAGCAGTTTTTCGACTAGCGGGAGGGGGATAACAGATACGCAGTATTTT	CASSFSTSGRGITDTQYF
-	TRBV4-3	TRBJ2-5	15	-	TGCGCCAGCAGCCCCACTCCGTCGGGTTCGGAGACCCAGTACTTC	CASSPTPSGSETQYF
few	TRBV30	TRBJ1-1	11	TRBD1	TGTGCCTGCACCGGGACAGGAGAAGCTTTCTTT	CACTGTGEAFF
-	TRBV11-2	TRBJ1-4	14	TRBD1	TGTGCCAGCAGCTTCCGGGACAGTAATGAAAAACTGTTTTTT	CASSFRDSNEKLFF